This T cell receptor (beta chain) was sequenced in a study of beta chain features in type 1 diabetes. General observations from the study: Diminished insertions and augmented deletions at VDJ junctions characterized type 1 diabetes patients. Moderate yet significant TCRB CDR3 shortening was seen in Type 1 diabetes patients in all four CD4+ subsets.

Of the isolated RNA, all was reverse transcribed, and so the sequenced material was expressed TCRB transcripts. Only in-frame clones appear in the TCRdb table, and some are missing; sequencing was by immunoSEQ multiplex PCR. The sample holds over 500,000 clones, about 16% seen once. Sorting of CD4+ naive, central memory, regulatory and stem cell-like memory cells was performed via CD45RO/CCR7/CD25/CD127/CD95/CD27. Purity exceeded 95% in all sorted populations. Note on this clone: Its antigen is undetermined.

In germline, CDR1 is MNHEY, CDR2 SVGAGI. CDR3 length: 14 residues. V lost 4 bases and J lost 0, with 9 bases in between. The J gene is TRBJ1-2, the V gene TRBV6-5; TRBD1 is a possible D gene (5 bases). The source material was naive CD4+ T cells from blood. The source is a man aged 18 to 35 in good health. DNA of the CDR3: TGTGCCAGCAGTTGGGGACGAGCTAACTATGGCTACACCTTC. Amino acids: CASSWGRANYGYTF.